This TCR beta chain was recorded in a study of OX40 agonist ivuxolimab in advanced cancers. Turning to the study itself: At doses from 0.01 to 10 mg/kg, patients were given intravenous ivuxolimab every 2 weeks. Three patients, one with hepatocellular carcinoma and two with cutaneous melanoma, achieved partial responses. Participants, around 80% male, averaged roughly 55 years of age, ranging from roughly 20 to 79. Findings and caveats of the study: More expanded clones were seen, on average, in CD8+ T cells than in CD4+.

A note on this clone: Its antigen is as yet unknown.

The germline gives CDR1 SGHAT, CDR2 FQDESV (reference sequence). The CDR3 runs 15 residues. The V end was cut by 5 bases, the J end by 0 bases, with 11 bases between. Profiling relied on immunoSEQ multiplex PCR, and the TCRdb table lists in-frame clones only, not all of them. The profile shows roughly 100,000 clones, roughly 80% of them singletons. The chain combines TRBV11-1 with TRBJ1-3, with D hard to call. This receptor was identified in an adult with an advanced solid tumor such as melanoma, head and neck, liver or kidney cancer. Sequenced material: CD4+ or CD8+ T cells sorted from blood, taken in a trial of the OX40 agonist ivuxolimab. The DNA for the CDR3 is TGTGCCAGCAGCGGACGGGTTAGCTCTGGAAACACCATATATTTT. Translating it yields CASSGRVSSGNTIYF. Complete variable domain (other parts from reference TRBV11-1 and TRBJ1-3): EAEVAQSPRYKITEKSQAVAFWCDPISGHATLYWYRQILGQGPELLVQFQDESVVDDSQLPKDRFSAERLKGVDSTLKIQPAELGDSAMYLCASSGRVSSGNTIYFGEGSWLTVV.